This TCR beta chain was sequenced during a study of molecular identifiers for immune sequencing clone quantification (dated by TCRdb to between 2017 and 2018). In terms of the full investigation: For a replicate experiment, RNA from roughly 18,000 or 92,000 naive CD8 T cells was divided into five aliquots, and four of the five aliquots were sequenced. The study was a methods study using CD8 T cells to benchmark molecular-identifier clustering-based TCR repertoire sequencing (MIDCIRS) and TCR RNA copy counting.

This clonotype was seen more than once but under ten times. What this receptor recognizes is not known. No per-base quality is available; no much larger clone lies one base away. From the cysteine up to the phenylalanine, the CDR3 has a length of 14 residues. Solely the CDR3 DNA is kept, with 42 bases framed from the first base. CDR1 and CDR2, per the germline V gene, are MNHEY and SVGAGI. From V the trimming removes 5 bases and from J it removes 5 bases, while the gene matches leave 8 bases of the junction unaccounted for. Naive CD8 T cell libraries were made from 20,000 to 1,000,000 sorted cells using 10%, 30% or 50% of purified RNA. Naive CD8 T cells were FACS-sorted as CD8+CD4-CCR7+CD45RA+ on a BD FACSAria II into RLT Plus buffer. Around 11 TCR copies' worth of Jurkat RNA were spiked into roughly 20,000-1,000,000 naive CD8 T cell samples to test detection sensitivity. Enrichment of CD8 T cells was done with RosetteSep CD8+ T Cell Enrichment Cocktail plus Ficoll-Paque, and ACK red cell lysis came afterward.

Study-wide findings and limitations: Modeling gave around 3.3 recovered TCR RNA copies per cell versus approximately 11 by digital PCR, implying approximately 30% capture efficiency. Spiked-in Jurkat TCR RNA (around nine copies' worth), which is not part of the donor repertoire, was contained in the naive libraries. Identical TCR molecules sharing a barcode could cause highly expanded clone sizes to be underestimated. Spiked-in Jurkat TCR RNA equivalent to a single cell was reported to be detectable even among 850,000 to 1,000,000 naive CD8 T cells. When barcode sub-clustering was omitted, TCR diversity was inflated by chimeric consensus sequences, with chimeras reaching as high as 47%. In CMV-specific effector cells, clones with more than 20 RNA copies accounted for over 97% of molecules, whereas in naive cells such clones accounted for under 1%.

Library preparation employed PCR. Sequenced using a NextSeq 500. Preparation of bulk TCR libraries followed a previously described approach, with the TCR primers listed in Table S5. Purification of total RNA was performed with the Qiagen AllPrep DNA/RNA kit. Before analysis, reads from multiple sequencing runs of the same library were pooled. Per the original workflow: Only reads with exact TCR constant sequence were kept, trimmed to 150 nt, and grouped by their 12-nt molecular barcodes. Reads inside each barcode group were sub-clustered using a 15% Levenshtein threshold, and a quality-weighted consensus sequence was constructed for each RNA molecule. Non-functional sequences were removed, as were lower-count sequences one edit away from another. Based on fitting two negative binomial distributions, any barcode sub-cluster with under 20% of the maximum read count was discarded. The public reads were run again by TCRdb, first through fastp at Q25 and then through MiXCR, and only productive beta chains were kept. Rows merge per CDR3 protein into single entries with the most common DNA and genes. These V and J calls are TCRdb output, not the study's own analysis. Present in this sample are over 550,000 distinct CDR3 sequences, less than 30% of which were seen just once. The top ten clonotypes cover about 0.84% of the sample.

This receptor was taken from a human donor in good health. Some libraries in this study had Jurkat cell RNA spiked in. The sequence joins TRBV6-5 to TRBJ1-1; TRBD1 agrees with 7 junctional bases. Sequencing was carried out using naive CD8+ T cells from blood, with Jurkat cell RNA spiked in. The meaning of the sample's cell subset or site label: FACS-sorted CD8+CD4-CCR7+CD45RA+ naive T cells. The CDR3 region: CASSDRVGGTEAFF. The nucleotide sequence reads as follows: TGTGCCAGCAGTGACAGGGTAGGGGGGACTGAAGCTTTCTTT.